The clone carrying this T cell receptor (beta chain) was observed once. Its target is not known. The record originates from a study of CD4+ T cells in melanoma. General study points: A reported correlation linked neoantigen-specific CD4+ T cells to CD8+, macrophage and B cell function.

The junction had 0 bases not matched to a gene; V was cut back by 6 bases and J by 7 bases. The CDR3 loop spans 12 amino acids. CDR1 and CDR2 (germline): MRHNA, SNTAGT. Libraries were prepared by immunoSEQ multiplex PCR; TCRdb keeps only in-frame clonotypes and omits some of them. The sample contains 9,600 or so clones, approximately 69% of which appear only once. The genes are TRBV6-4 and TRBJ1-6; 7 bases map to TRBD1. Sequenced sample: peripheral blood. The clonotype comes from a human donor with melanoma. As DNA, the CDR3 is TGTGCCAGCAGGGGACAGAATTCACCCCTCCACTTT. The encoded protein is CASRGQNSPLHF.